These T cell receptor beta chains were read from a single sample in a study of T cell responses to AZD1222 COVID-19 vaccine. Using immunoSEQ multiplex PCR, the repertoire was profiled, and TCRdb retains in-frame clones only, with some absent. This sample yields 140,000 to 150,000 clones, of which over 75% are seen a single time; around 8.6% belongs to the top ten. The sample in question was peripheral blood, obtained on day 0 of AZD1222 vaccination. The receptor source for this set is an adult in good health. CDR3s include the opening cysteine and the closing phenylalanine or tryptophan. D genes are given only for firm matches. Size tells how often a clone was seen (once, few, many) or the class of an expanded clone, and some rows leave it out.

d_call: TRBD1
j_call: TRBJ1-6
v_call: TRBV10-2
clone_size: -
cdr3_nt: TGCGCCAGCAGTTACACAGGGGACTCACCCCTCCACTTT
cdr3_aa: CASSYTGDSPLHF

d_call: -
j_call: TRBJ1-2
v_call: TRBV19
clone_size: -
cdr3_nt: TGTGCCAGTAGTATCACTAGTGCCTATGGCTACACCTTC
cdr3_aa: CASSITSAYGYTF

d_call: -
j_call: TRBJ1-6
v_call: TRBV30
clone_size: -
cdr3_nt: TGTGCCTGGACCCCTTCTGGGGCGGCTTCACCCCTCCACTTT
cdr3_aa: CAWTPSGAASPLHF

d_call: -
j_call: TRBJ1-4
v_call: TRBV18
clone_size: -
cdr3_nt: TGTGCCAGCTCACGGGCAGGGTCTGAGGAAAAACTGTTTTTT
cdr3_aa: CASSRAGSEEKLFF

d_call: TRBD2
j_call: TRBJ2-5
v_call: TRBV10-2
clone_size: -
cdr3_nt: TGCGCCAGCACCCTCTCTAGCGGGGGGCCTCAAGAGACCCAGTACTTC
cdr3_aa: CASTLSSGGPQETQYF

d_call: -
j_call: TRBJ2-3
v_call: TRBV6-2/TRBV6-3
clone_size: -
cdr3_nt: TGTGCCAGCAGTTACCACTGGACCGATACGCAGTATTTT
cdr3_aa: CASSYHWTDTQYF

d_call: TRBD2
j_call: TRBJ2-1
v_call: TRBV11-2
clone_size: -
cdr3_nt: TGTGCCAGCAGCCCAAAGGGACTAGCGGCGAATGAGCAGTTCTTC
cdr3_aa: CASSPKGLAANEQFF

d_call: -
j_call: TRBJ2-2
v_call: TRBV19
clone_size: once
cdr3_nt: TGTGCCGGTAACCCACAGGTGGGGGAGCTGTTTTTT
cdr3_aa: CAGNPQVGELFF

d_call: -
j_call: TRBJ2-7
v_call: TRBV2
clone_size: -
cdr3_nt: TGTGCCAGCAGTGAAGGGGACTACGAGCAGTACTTC
cdr3_aa: CASSEGDYEQYF

d_call: -
j_call: TRBJ2-1
v_call: TRBV2
clone_size: few
cdr3_nt: TGTGCCAGCAGGTGGCATGACTCCTACAATGAGCAGTTCTTC
cdr3_aa: CASRWHDSYNEQFF

d_call: -
j_call: TRBJ1-6
v_call: TRBV5-6
clone_size: -
cdr3_nt: TGTGCCAGCAGCACCTTTCGGACGGGGCTTAATTCACCCCTCCACTTT
cdr3_aa: CASSTFRTGLNSPLHF

d_call: -
j_call: TRBJ1-1
v_call: TRBV12-3/TRBV12-4
clone_size: once
cdr3_nt: TGTGCCAGCAGTCGGGGGACAAATGAAGCTTTCTTT
cdr3_aa: CASSRGTNEAFF

d_call: TRBD1
j_call: TRBJ1-2
v_call: TRBV19
clone_size: once
cdr3_nt: TGTGCCAGTAGTCCTTCGACAGGGTCTGGCTATGGCTACACCTTC
cdr3_aa: CASSPSTGSGYGYTF

d_call: -
j_call: TRBJ2-3
v_call: TRBV30
clone_size: -
cdr3_nt: TGTGCCTGGAGTTTCGGGGATACGCAGTATTTT
cdr3_aa: CAWSFGDTQYF

d_call: TRBD1
j_call: TRBJ1-6
v_call: TRBV30
clone_size: -
cdr3_nt: TGTGCCTGGAGAACAGGGGGTCCCTATAATTCACCCCTCCACTTT
cdr3_aa: CAWRTGGPYNSPLHF

d_call: -
j_call: TRBJ2-7
v_call: TRBV5-1
clone_size: -
cdr3_nt: TGCGCCAGCAGCTTAGAAGCTGGGGGGACCCACGAGCAGTACTTC
cdr3_aa: CASSLEAGGTHEQYF

d_call: TRBD1
j_call: TRBJ2-1
v_call: TRBV7-9
clone_size: -
cdr3_nt: TGTGCCAGCAGCTTAGCGGGACAGGATTTCTATAACTCCTACAATGAGCAGTTCTTC
cdr3_aa: CASSLAGQDFYNSYNEQFF

d_call: -
j_call: TRBJ1-5
v_call: TRBV6-5
clone_size: -
cdr3_nt: TGTGCCAGCAGGGAGCAAGGTGAACAGCCCCAGCATTTT
cdr3_aa: CASREQGEQPQHF

d_call: -
j_call: TRBJ2-3
v_call: TRBV5-1
clone_size: -
cdr3_nt: TGCGCCAGCAGCTTGGCGTCGGGGGCAGATACGCAGTATTTT
cdr3_aa: CASSLASGADTQYF

d_call: TRBD2
j_call: TRBJ2-5
v_call: TRBV5-1
clone_size: once
cdr3_nt: TGCGCCAGCAGCTTGGCCGGCGGGGGGGCCCAAGAGACCCAGTACTTC
cdr3_aa: CASSLAGGGAQETQYF

d_call: TRBD1
j_call: TRBJ1-4
v_call: TRBV15
clone_size: once
cdr3_nt: TGTGCCACCAGCACACTTGGACAGGGACCGGTGGGTGAAAAACTGTTTTTT
cdr3_aa: CATSTLGQGPVGEKLFF

d_call: -
j_call: TRBJ1-1
v_call: TRBV6-5
clone_size: -
cdr3_nt: TGTGCCAGCAGGCGCGTAGCCATGAACACTGAAGCTTTCTTT
cdr3_aa: CASRRVAMNTEAFF

d_call: -
j_call: TRBJ2-7
v_call: TRBV4-2
clone_size: -
cdr3_nt: TGTGCCAGCAGCCAACATTGGGAGGCTAACTACGAGCAGTACTTC
cdr3_aa: CASSQHWEANYEQYF

d_call: -
j_call: TRBJ1-5
v_call: TRBV5-6
clone_size: -
cdr3_nt: TGTGCCAGCAGCCAGGACAATCAGCCCCAGCATTTT
cdr3_aa: CASSQDNQPQHF